These 29 T cell receptor beta chains share one sample of origin, sequenced in a study of T cell responses to AZD1222 COVID-19 vaccine. Sequencing was performed with immunoSEQ multiplex PCR; in TCRdb, only in-frame clones are kept and a portion is missing. The data show more than 95,000 clones, with roughly 89% seen just once and approximately 7% held by the top ten. Sequences were derived from peripheral blood, sampled on day 0 of AZD1222 vaccination. Source of these receptors: an adult in good health.

CDR3 sequence (DNA): TGTGCCAGCAGCCAGGACTCGCTTAGCAATCAGCCCCAGCATTTT. Protein product: CASSQDSLSNQPQHF. This chain uses TRBV4-2 with TRBJ1-5; D is unresolved. V lost 3 bases and J 0 bases, leaving 9 bases between the germline ends. The CDR3 runs to 15 residues. Germline loops: CDR1 LGHNA, CDR2 YNFKEQ.

This clone appeared many times. The chain employs TRBV7-2 and TRBJ2-7, with D perhaps matching TRBD1 (5 bases). Germline loops: CDR1 SGHTA, CDR2 FQGNSA. This CDR3 is built from 13 residues. V lost 3 bases and J 7 bases, leaving 13 bases between the germline ends. This CDR3 reads CASSFDRLWEQYF. The CDR3 region has the DNA TGTGCCAGCAGCTTTGACAGACTTTGGGAGCAGTACTTC.

The count of this clone is one. The chain links TRBV28 to TRBJ1-1; D possibly corresponds to TRBD1 (5 bases). Germline V gene sequence: CDR1 MDHEN, CDR2 SYDVKM. V was clipped by 5 bases and J by 6 bases, with 19 bases between them. The CDR3 runs 15 residues. The CDR3 DNA reads as TGTGCCAGCAGTCCGTATACGCCCCGGGGCGCTGAAGCTTTCTTT. Translated, it gives CASSPYTPRGAEAFF.

This clone has only one observation. The chain links TRBV28 to TRBJ1-2; tentative D call: TRBD1 (5 bases). CDR1 and CDR2 from the germline V gene are MDHEN and SYDVKM. Trimming took 5 bases from V and 4 from J, leaving 20 bases between them. The CDR3 loop spans 16 amino acids. The CDR3 DNA is TGTGCCAGCAGTATAATTGATGGGGGGGTAGGCTATGGCTACACCTTC. Protein product: CASSIIDGGVGYGYTF.

The chain is built from TRBV2 and TRBJ2-7; 8 positions agree with TRBD2. J gave up 12 bases and V 2 bases, and 12 bases lay outside the gene matches. The CDR3 totals 14 residues. Germline assignment: CDR1 SNHLY and CDR2 FYNNEI. The CDR3 is CASSELGLGGGRYF. The CDR3, as DNA: TGTGCCAGCAGTGAACTGGGACTAGGCGGGGGCCGGTACTTC.

This clone was seen a few times. The rearrangement joins TRBV28 to TRBJ1-5, with D possibly TRBD1 on 5 matching bases. This CDR3 region has 15 residues. V lost 4 bases and J lost 5, with 15 bases in between. Per the germline V gene, CDR1 is MDHEN and CDR2 is SYDVKM. The CDR3 nucleotides are TGTGCCAGCAGTTCAATCGGGGCGTCATATCAGCCCCAGCATTTT. It specifies CASSSIGASYQPQHF.

V is TRBV15 and J is TRBJ2-2; D call uncertain. The CDR3 sequence is 13 residues long. From germline, CDR1 is LNHNV and CDR2 YYDKDF (reference sequence). V lost 1 base, J lost 6 bases, and 6 bases lay in between. For the CDR3, the DNA is TGTGCCACCAGCAGAGGGCGCCCCGGGGAGCTGTTTTTT. Its protein product is CATSRGRPGELFF.

The gene calls are TRBV11-3 and TRBJ2-2; D is ambiguous. Between the trimmed V and J ends, which lost 1 base and 6 bases, there was a span of 12 bases. Per the germline V gene, CDR1 is SGHNT and CDR2 is YENEEA. CDR3 length equals 15 residues. The CDR3 is CASSLGSTSAGELFF. The CDR3, as DNA: TGTGCCAGCAGCTTAGGGAGTACCTCGGCCGGGGAGCTGTTTTTT.

The V call is TRBV6-1, the J call TRBJ1-5; D ambiguous. V was trimmed by 0 bases and J by 4 bases, leaving 7 bases between them. From germline, CDR1 is MNHNS and CDR2 SASEGT. CDR3 size: 14 residues. The CDR3 DNA reads as TGTGCCAGCAGTGAAGCTTCAGAAAATCAGCCCCAGCATTTT. It yields the protein CASSEASENQPQHF.

The chain recombines TRBV9 with TRBJ2-5; weak D call: TRBD1 (5 bases). The CDR3 has 13 amino acids. Germline CDR1 SGDLS, CDR2 YYNGEE. V shed 4 bases and J shed 5 bases, with 12 bases lying between them. In nucleotides, the CDR3 is TGTGCCAGCAGCACCAGGGTGGGGGAGACCCAGTACTTC. As protein: CASSTRVGETQYF.

V gene TRBV30 combines with J gene TRBJ2-2; D could derive from TRBD1 or TRBD2 (5 bases each). Trimming took 0 bases from V and 5 from J, leaving 7 bases between them. CDR1 and CDR2 from the germline V gene are GTSNPN and SVGIG (reference sequence). The length of the CDR3 is 13 residues. The CDR3 DNA is TGTGCCTGGAGTGTATGGGGGACCGGGGAGCTGTTTTTT. Residues: CAWSVWGTGELFF.

The chain couples TRBV5-1 to TRBJ2-2; D is undetermined. From germline, CDR1 is SGHRS and CDR2 YFSETQ. V lost 7 bases, J lost 1 base, and 14 bases lay in between. The CDR3 is 15 amino acids. In nucleotides, the CDR3 is TGCGCCAGCCGACTGTGGACGGGGAACACCGGGGAGCTGTTTTTT. This gives the protein CASRLWTGNTGELFF. Full variable domain (rest looked up from reference TRBV5-1 and TRBJ2-2): KAGVTQTPRYLIKTRGQQVTLSCSPISGHRSVSWYQQTPGQGLQFLFEYFSETQRNKGNFPGRFSGRQFSNSRSEMNVSTLELGDSALYLCASRLWTGNTGELFFGEGSRLTVL.

This sequence joins TRBV5-1 and TRBJ2-2, with 8 bases identical to TRBD1. Trimming removed 2 bases from V and 4 bases from J; junction bases left unmatched: 4. Germline V gene sequence: CDR1 SGHRS, CDR2 YFSETQ. CDR3 length equals 15 residues. The CDR3: CASSFGQGGTGELFF. CDR3 nucleotides: TGCGCCAGCAGCTTCGGACAGGGAGGCACCGGGGAGCTGTTTTTT.

There are a few counts of this clone. For the CDR3, the DNA is TGTGCCAGCAGCTACAACGGACAGGGGAACGAGCAGTACTTC. This sequence encodes CASSYNGQGNEQYF. The J gene is TRBJ2-7, the V gene TRBV7-9; TRBD1 aligns across 9 bases. Per the germline V gene, CDR1 is SEHNR and CDR2 is FQNEAQ (reference sequence). The ends lost 4 bases at V and 5 bases at J; junction bases unmatched: 6. The CDR3 runs 14 residues.

The V and J genes are TRBV6-2 or TRBV6-3 and TRBJ2-7; D unresolved. Germline CDR1 MNHEY, CDR2 SVGEGT. The CDR3 consists of 14 residues. V lost 3 bases and J 6 bases, leaving 15 bases between the germline ends. The CDR3, as DNA: TGTGCCAGCAGTTATCAATATCGGCAGTCCGAGCAGTACTTC. Translated, it gives CASSYQYRQSEQYF.

The chain uses TRBV5-1 and TRBJ2-5; TRBD2 aligns across 7 bases. Germline CDR1 is SGHRS and CDR2 is YFSETQ. V was clipped by 0 bases and J by 3 bases; unmatched bases: 2. CDR3 length: 14 amino acids. CDR3 DNA sequence: TGCGCCAGCAGCTTGGCCGGACTAGAAGAGACCCAGTACTTC. This encodes CASSLAGLEETQYF.

A single count supports this clone. The chain is built from TRBV19 and TRBJ1-2, with 9 bases that match TRBD1. Trimming cost V 5 bases and J 8 bases; bases outside gene matches: 15. CDR3 length: 16 amino acids. Germline assignment: CDR1 LNHDA and CDR2 SQIVND (reference sequence). CDR3 nucleotides: TGTGCCAGTAGTGACCGGGACAGGGAATACTATGGCGGCTACACCTTC. Translating it yields CASSDRDREYYGGYTF.

The table lists this clone with a few counts. The chain has TRBV7-9 and TRBJ2-2; D unclear. V lost 3 bases and J lost 9, with 17 bases in between. The CDR3 is 15 amino acids. The germline V gene encodes CDR1 SEHNR and CDR2 FQNEAQ (reference sequence). The CDR3 reads CASSLPTTSYRELFF. The DNA for the CDR3 is TGTGCCAGCAGCTTGCCCACCACGAGTTACAGGGAGCTGTTTTTT. Supplemented by reference TRBV7-9 and TRBJ2-2, the full variable domain reads DTGVSQNPRHKITKRGQNVTFRCDPISEHNRLYWYRQTLGQGPEFLTYFQNEAQLEKSRLLSDRFSAERPKGSFSTLEIQRTEQGDSAMYLCASSLPTTSYRELFFGEGSRLTVL.

V and J are TRBV18 and TRBJ1-1; possible D gene TRBD1, 5 bases. Trimming stripped 1 base from V and 7 bases from J, with 7 bases between. CDR3 length equals 12 residues. Germline loops: CDR1 KGHSH, CDR2 LQKENI. CDR3 coding DNA: TGTGCCAGCTCACCACGGGGGGATGAAGCTTTCTTT. Translation gives CASSPRGDEAFF.

This chain uses TRBV23-1 with TRBJ1-1; 9 nucleotides line up with TRBD1. TRBV23-1 qualifies as an ORF whose function is uncertain. There are 14 residues in the CDR3. CDR3 sequence: CVVKQGAGGTEAFF. The CDR3 nucleotides are TGCGTGGTAAAACAGGGGGCTGGGGGCACTGAAGCTTTCTTT.

This clone has a handful of counts. This sequence joins TRBV7-9 and TRBJ1-2; 7 nucleotides align to TRBD1. Germline values: CDR1 SEHNR, CDR2 FQNEAQ (reference sequence). The CDR3 runs 13 residues. J gave up 5 bases and V 8 bases, and 8 bases lay outside the gene matches. The CDR3 region is CASAGQTAYGYTF. The DNA for the CDR3 is TGTGCCAGCGCGGGACAGACGGCATATGGCTACACCTTC. The full variable domain, in which reference TRBV7-9 and TRBJ1-2 provide the parts outside the CDR3, is DTGVSQNPRHKITKRGQNVTFRCDPISEHNRLYWYRQTLGQGPEFLTYFQNEAQLEKSRLLSDRFSAERPKGSFSTLEIQRTEQGDSAMYLCASAGQTAYGYTFGSGTRLTVV.

This rearrangement joins TRBV2 to TRBJ2-7; 11 nucleotides align to TRBD2. The CDR3 sequence is 14 residues long. V shed 5 bases and J 2 bases; nucleotides not matched to a gene: 2. The germline V gene has CDR1 SNHLY and CDR2 FYNNEI. The CDR3 DNA reads TGTGCCAGCAGTCTTAGCGGGGGGGCCTACGAGCAGTACTTC. Its protein product is CASSLSGGAYEQYF.

V and J are TRBV14 and TRBJ1-1; 8 bases are shared with TRBD1. CDR3 length equals 14 residues. V dropped 3 bases and J dropped 4; count of bases not matched to a gene: 4. Germline V gives CDR1 SGHDN, CDR2 FVKESK. The DNA of the CDR3 is TGTGCCAGCAGCCAGCCGGGACAGGCCACTGAAGCTTTCTTT. It translates to CASSQPGQATEAFF.

The CDR3 loop is CASSLVRLAGSNEQFF. CDR3 sequence (DNA): TGTGCCAGCAGCTTAGTGCGTCTAGCGGGATCAAATGAGCAGTTCTTC. The chain recombines TRBV11-2 with TRBJ2-1, with 9 bases aligning to TRBD2. J gave up 7 bases and V 1 base, and 8 bases lay outside the gene matches. This CDR3 comprises 16 residues. Germline CDR1 SGHAT, CDR2 FQNNGV.

This chain uses TRBV3-1 (or the pseudogene TRBV3-2) with TRBJ2-2; no firm D call. CDR3 length equals 12 residues. Germline V CDR1 and CDR2: LGHDT, YNNKEL (reference sequence). V lost 1 base and J 4 bases, leaving 1 base between the germline ends. CDR3 nucleotide sequence: TGTGCCAGCAGCCAAGGCACCGGGGAGCTGTTTTTT. This sequence encodes CASSQGTGELFF.

The CDR3 coding sequence is TGTGCCAGCACCCTCTACGAATTCAATGAGCAGTTCTTC. It translates to CASTLYEFNEQFF. The chain is built from TRBV12-3 or TRBV12-4 and TRBJ2-1; D unresolved. The CDR3 consists of 13 residues. Between the trimmed V and J ends, which lost 7 bases and 6 bases, there was a span of 13 bases.

The chain carries TRBV7-3 and TRBJ2-1; D is undetermined. The length of the CDR3 is 12 residues. Germline CDR1 reads SGHTA; CDR2 reads FQGTGA. V lost 5 bases to trimming and J lost 9 bases, with 11 bases between them. CDR3 DNA sequence: TGTGCCAGCAGCCCCCCAGCAGGTGAGCAGTTCTTC. It codes for CASSPPAGEQFF.

This clone was picked up a small number of times. The genes are TRBV5-1 and TRBJ1-2; D uncertain. The CDR3 loop spans 16 amino acids. Germline CDR1 SGHRS, CDR2 YFSETQ. V dropped 0 bases and J dropped 14 bases, with 26 bases sitting between them. CDR3 coding DNA: TGCGCCAGCAGCTTGGATACGCTCCAGCTAACTATGGCTACGACCTTC. This codes for CASSLDTLQLTMATTF.

The chain employs TRBV20-1 and TRBJ1-2, with a tentative D call TRBD1 (5 bases). The V end lost 3 bases, the J end lost 5 bases, and 10 bases lay between the germline ends. Looked up from germline, CDR1 is DFQATT and CDR2 is SNEGSKA (reference sequence). The CDR3 runs 12 residues. The CDR3 region is CSASHGAYGYTF. In DNA, the CDR3 is TGCAGTGCTAGTCACGGGGCGTATGGCTACACCTTC.